This T cell receptor (beta chain) was identified in a study of T cell responses to AZD1222 COVID-19 vaccine. Clones were sequenced by immunoSEQ multiplex PCR, and TCRdb holds only the in-frame ones, with some missing. The table lists about 140,000 clones, 88% of them singletons. CDR1 is LGHNA and CDR2 is YNFKEQ in the germline V gene. This CDR3 contains 19 residues. Trimming cost V 6 bases and J 6 bases, with 27 bases left between them. This clone has only one observation. This receptor was taken from an adult who received the AZD1222 COVID-19 vaccine. This sample comprised peripheral blood, obtained 28 days after the second AZD1222 dose. The J gene is TRBJ1-6, the V gene TRBV4-2; D perhaps matches TRBD1 (5 bases). CDR3 DNA sequence: TGTGCCAGCAGTTCCAGGGTCCCATCGGGAGAAACTTCTAATTCACCCCTCCACTTT. Amino acid sequence: CASSSRVPSGETSNSPLHF.